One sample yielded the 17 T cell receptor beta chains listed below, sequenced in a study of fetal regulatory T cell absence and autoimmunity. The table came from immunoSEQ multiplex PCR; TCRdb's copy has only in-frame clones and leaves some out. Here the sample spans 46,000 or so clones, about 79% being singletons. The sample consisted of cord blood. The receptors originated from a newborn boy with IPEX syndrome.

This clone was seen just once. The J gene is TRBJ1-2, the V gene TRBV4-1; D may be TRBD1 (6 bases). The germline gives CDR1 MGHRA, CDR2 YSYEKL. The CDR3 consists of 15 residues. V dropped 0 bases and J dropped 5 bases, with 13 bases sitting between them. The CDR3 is CASSQDEGDIYGYTF. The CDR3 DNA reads TGCGCCAGCAGCCAAGATGAGGGGGACATTTATGGCTACACCTTC.

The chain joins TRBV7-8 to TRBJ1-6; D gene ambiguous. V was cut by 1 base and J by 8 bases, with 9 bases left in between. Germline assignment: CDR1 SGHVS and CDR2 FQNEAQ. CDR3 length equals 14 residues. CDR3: CASSLGVVDSPLHF. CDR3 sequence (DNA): TGTGCCAGCAGCTTAGGGGTAGTGGATTCACCCCTCCACTTT. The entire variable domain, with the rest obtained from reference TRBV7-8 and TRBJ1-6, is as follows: GAGVSQSPRYKVAKRGQDVALRCDPISGHVSLFWYQQALGQGPEFLTYFQNEAQLDKSGLPSDRFFAERPEGSVSTLKIQRTQQEDSAVYLCASSLGVVDSPLHFGNGTRLTVT.

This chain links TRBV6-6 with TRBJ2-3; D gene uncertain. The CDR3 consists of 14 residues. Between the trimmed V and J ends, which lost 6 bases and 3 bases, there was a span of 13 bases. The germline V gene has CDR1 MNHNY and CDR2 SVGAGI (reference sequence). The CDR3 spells CASRVTGLTDTQYF. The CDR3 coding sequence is TGTGCCAGCAGGGTTACGGGTCTGACAGATACGCAGTATTTT.

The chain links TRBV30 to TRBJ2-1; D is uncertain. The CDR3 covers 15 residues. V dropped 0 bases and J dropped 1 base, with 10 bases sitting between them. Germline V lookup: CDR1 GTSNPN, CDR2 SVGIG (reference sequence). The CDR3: CAWSVGMVSYNEQFF. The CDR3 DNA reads TGTGCCTGGAGTGTAGGAATGGTTTCCTACAATGAGCAGTTCTTC.

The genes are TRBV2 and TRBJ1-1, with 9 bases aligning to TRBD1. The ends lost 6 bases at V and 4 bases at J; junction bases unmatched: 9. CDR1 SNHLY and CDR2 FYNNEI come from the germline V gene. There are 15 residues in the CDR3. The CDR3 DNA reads TGTGCCAGCAGACTCCGGGACAGGGCGAGCACTGAAGCTTTCTTT. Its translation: CASRLRDRASTEAFF. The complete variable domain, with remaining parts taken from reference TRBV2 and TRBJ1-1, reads EPEVTQTPSHQVTQMGQEVILRCVPISNHLYFYWYRQILGQKVEFLVSFYNNEISEKSEIFDDQFSVERPDGSNFTLKIRSTKLEDSAMYFCASRLRDRASTEAFFGQGTRLTVV.

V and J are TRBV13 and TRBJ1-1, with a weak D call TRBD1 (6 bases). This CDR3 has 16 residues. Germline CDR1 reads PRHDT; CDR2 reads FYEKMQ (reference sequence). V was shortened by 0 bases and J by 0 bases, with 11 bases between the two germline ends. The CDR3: CASSLGLTGLNTEAFF. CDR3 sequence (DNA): TGTGCCAGCAGCTTAGGCCTAACAGGGCTGAACACTGAAGCTTTCTTT. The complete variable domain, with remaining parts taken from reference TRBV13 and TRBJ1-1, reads AAGVIQSPRHLIKEKRETATLKCYPIPRHDTVYWYQQGPGQDPQFLISFYEKMQSDKGSIPDRFSAQQFSDYHSELNMSSLELGDSALYFCASSLGLTGLNTEAFFGQGTRLTVV.

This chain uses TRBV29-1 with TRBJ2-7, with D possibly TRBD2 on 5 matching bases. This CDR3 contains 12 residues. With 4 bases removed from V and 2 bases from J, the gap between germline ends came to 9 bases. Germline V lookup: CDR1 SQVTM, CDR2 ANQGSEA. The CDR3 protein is CSVVGETYEQYF. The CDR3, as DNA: TGCAGCGTTGTTGGGGAGACCTACGAGCAGTACTTC.

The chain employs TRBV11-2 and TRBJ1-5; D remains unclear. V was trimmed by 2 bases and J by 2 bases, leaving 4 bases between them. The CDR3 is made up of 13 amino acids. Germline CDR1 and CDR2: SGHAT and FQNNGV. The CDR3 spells CASSLQGNQPQHF. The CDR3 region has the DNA TGTGCCAGCAGCTTACAGGGCAATCAGCCCCAGCATTTT.

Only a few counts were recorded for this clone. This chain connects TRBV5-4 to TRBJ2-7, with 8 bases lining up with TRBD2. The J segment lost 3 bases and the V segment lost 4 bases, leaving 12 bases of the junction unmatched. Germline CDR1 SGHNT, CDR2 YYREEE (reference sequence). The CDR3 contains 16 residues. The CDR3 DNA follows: TGTGCCAGCAGCCCCTATTCGACTAGCGCCAGCTACGAGCAGTACTTC. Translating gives CASSPYSTSASYEQYF.

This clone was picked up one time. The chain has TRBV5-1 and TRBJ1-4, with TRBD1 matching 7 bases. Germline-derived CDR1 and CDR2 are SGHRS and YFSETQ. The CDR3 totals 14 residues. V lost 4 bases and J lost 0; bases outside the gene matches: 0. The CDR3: CASSTGATNEKLFF. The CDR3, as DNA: TGCGCCAGCAGCACAGGGGCAACTAATGAAAAACTGTTTTTT.

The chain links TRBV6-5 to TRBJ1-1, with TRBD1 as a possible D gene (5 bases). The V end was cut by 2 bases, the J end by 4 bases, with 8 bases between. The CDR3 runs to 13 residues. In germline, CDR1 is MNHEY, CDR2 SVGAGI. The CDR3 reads CASSYRGGTEAFF. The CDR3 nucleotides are TGTGCCAGCAGTTACAGGGGTGGCACTGAAGCTTTCTTT.

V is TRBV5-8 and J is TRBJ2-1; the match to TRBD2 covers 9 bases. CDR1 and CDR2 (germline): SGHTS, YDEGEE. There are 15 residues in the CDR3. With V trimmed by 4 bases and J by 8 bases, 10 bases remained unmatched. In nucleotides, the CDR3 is TGTGCCAGCAGCCGCCGGGTAGCGGGAGTGGATGAGCAGTTCTTC. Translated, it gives CASSRRVAGVDEQFF.

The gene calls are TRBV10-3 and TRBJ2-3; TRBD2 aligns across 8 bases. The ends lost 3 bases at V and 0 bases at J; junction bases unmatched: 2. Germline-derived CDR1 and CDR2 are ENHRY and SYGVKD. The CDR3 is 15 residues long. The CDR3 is CAISDKRESTDTQYF. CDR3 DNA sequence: TGTGCCATCAGTGATAAGCGGGAGAGCACAGATACGCAGTATTTT.

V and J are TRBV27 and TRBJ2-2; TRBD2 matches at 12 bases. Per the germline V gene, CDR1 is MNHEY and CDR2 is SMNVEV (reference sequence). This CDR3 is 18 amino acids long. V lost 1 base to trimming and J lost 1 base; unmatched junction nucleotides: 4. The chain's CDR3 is CASSLYTSGRMNTGELFF. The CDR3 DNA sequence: TGTGCCAGCAGTTTATACACTAGCGGGAGGATGAACACCGGGGAGCTGTTTTTT.

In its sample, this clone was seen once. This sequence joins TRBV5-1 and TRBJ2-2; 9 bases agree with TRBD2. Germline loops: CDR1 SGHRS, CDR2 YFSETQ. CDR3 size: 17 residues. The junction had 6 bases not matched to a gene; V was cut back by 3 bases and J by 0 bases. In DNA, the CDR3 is TGCGCCAGCAGCTGGCGGGGGGGAAATTCGAACACCGGGGAGCTGTTTTTT. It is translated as CASSWRGGNSNTGELFF.

Here the CDR3 DNA reads TGCGCCAGCAGTGAGTCCGGAGGGTATCAGCCCCAGCATTTT. It encodes CASSESGGYQPQHF. The chain has TRBV10-2 and TRBJ1-5, with D unresolved. Germline lookup yields CDR1 WSHSY and CDR2 SAAADI. Between the trimmed V and J ends, which lost 0 bases and 5 bases, there was a span of 8 bases. The CDR3 is 14 residues long.

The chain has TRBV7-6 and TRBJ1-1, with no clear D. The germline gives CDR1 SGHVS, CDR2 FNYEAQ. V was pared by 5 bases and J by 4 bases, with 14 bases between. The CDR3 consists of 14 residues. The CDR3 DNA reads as TGTGCCAGCAGCCCTAACGGACCGGCCACTGAAGCTTTCTTT. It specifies CASSPNGPATEAFF. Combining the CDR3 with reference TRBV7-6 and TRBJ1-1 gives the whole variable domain GAGVSQSPRYKVTKRGQDVALRCDPISGHVSLYWYRQALGQGPEFLTYFNYEAQQDKSGLPNDRFSAERPEGSISTLTIQRTEQRDSAMYRCASSPNGPATEAFFGQGTRLTVV.